The rows below give T cell receptor beta chains drawn from one sample of a study of blood T cell repertoires in COVID-19. Data came from immunoSEQ multiplex PCR; TCRdb stores just in-frame clones and leaves some out. In the table there are hundreds of thousands of clones, approximately 89% of which are singletons. Sequenced input: PBMCs or T cells enriched from blood (not recorded which). The receptors were sampled from a woman between 50 and 59 years old who had been exposed to COVID-19. CDR3s include the opening cysteine and the closing phenylalanine or tryptophan. A D gene is named only where the DNA matches it firmly. Expanded clones are given a class, and other clones once, few, many or no size at all.

TRBV5-1	-	TRBJ2-5	-	CASSRQGDTQETQYF	TGCGCCAGCAGTCGGCAGGGTGATACACAAGAGACCCAGTACTTC
TRBV5-6	TRBD1	TRBJ2-5	once	CASSWGTGVETQYF	TGTGCCAGCAGCTGGGGGACAGGGGTTGAGACCCAGTACTTC
TRBV5-1	TRBD1	TRBJ2-3	-	CASISGTGGTDTQYF	TGCGCCAGCATCTCGGGGACAGGGGGTACAGATACGCAGTATTTT
TRBV19	-	TRBJ1-1	-	CASSIRQVNTEAFF	TGTGCCAGTAGTATACGACAGGTAAACACTGAAGCTTTCTTT
TRBV15	-	TRBJ1-2	-	CATSRRQASYGYTF	TGTGCCACCAGCAGAAGACAGGCAAGTTATGGCTACACCTTC
TRBV19	-	TRBJ2-4	once	CASSSPGDKNIQYF	TGTGCCAGTAGTTCCCCGGGGGACAAAAACATTCAGTACTTC
TRBV3-1/TRBV3-2	TRBD2	TRBJ2-3	-	CASSPGTSPTDTQYF	TGTGCCAGCAGCCCCGGGACTAGCCCCACAGATACGCAGTATTTT
TRBV7-9	-	TRBJ2-3	-	CASSLMSSTDTQYF	TGTGCCAGCAGCTTAATGTCTAGCACAGATACGCAGTATTTT
TRBV6-1	-	TRBJ2-7	once	CASSEASTILGEQYF	TGTGCCAGCAGTGAAGCCTCAACGATCCTAGGCGAGCAGTACTTC
TRBV7-8	TRBD1	TRBJ1-5	once	CASSPTRTGNQPQHF	TGTGCCAGCAGCCCCACTCGGACAGGGAATCAGCCCCAGCATTTT
TRBV3-1/TRBV3-2	TRBD2	TRBJ2-3	-	CASSQVGTSLITDTQYF	TGTGCCAGCAGCCAGGTTGGGACTAGCTTAATCACAGATACGCAGTATTTT
TRBV5-1	TRBD2	TRBJ2-2	-	CASSTGLAGATNTGELFF	TGCGCCAGCAGCACAGGACTAGCGGGGGCAACGAACACCGGGGAGCTGTTTTTT
TRBV10-3	TRBD1	TRBJ2-2	-	CAISPGQGPGELFF	TGTGCCATCAGCCCGGGACAGGGTCCCGGGGAGCTGTTTTTT
TRBV29-1	TRBD1	TRBJ1-5	-	CSARTGGSNQPQHF	TGCAGCGCTAGGACAGGGGGCAGCAATCAGCCCCAGCATTTT
TRBV4-1	TRBD1	TRBJ1-2	-	CASSQDRDSGGYTF	TGCGCCAGCAGCCAAGACCGGGACAGCGGTGGCTACACCTTC
TRBV11-3	TRBD1	TRBJ2-5	-	CASSTGQGSGTQYF	TGTGCCAGCAGCACCGGACAGGGTTCTGGGACCCAGTACTTC
TRBV11-1	TRBD2	TRBJ2-7	-	CASSLAQRGSYEQYF	TGTGCCAGCAGCTTAGCTCAGCGGGGGTCCTACGAGCAGTACTTC
TRBV3-1/TRBV3-2	-	TRBJ2-7	-	CASSQGSLWGSTYEQYF	TGTGCCAGCAGCCAAGGATCACTGTGGGGCAGTACCTACGAGCAGTACTTC
TRBV29-1	-	TRBJ2-7	-	CSVEDLAGGEQYF	TGCAGCGTTGAAGATCTGGCCGGGGGCGAGCAGTACTTC
TRBV11-2	TRBD1	TRBJ1-3	-	CASAPRGFRSGNTIYF	TGTGCCAGCGCTCCCAGGGGGTTCCGATCTGGAAACACCATATATTTT
TRBV7-2	-	TRBJ1-2	-	CASSSSSVGLANYGYTF	TGTGCCAGCAGCTCCAGCTCGGTGGGGCTGGCTAACTATGGCTACACCTTC
TRBV9	-	TRBJ2-7	-	CASSVEAGKAYEQYF	TGTGCCAGCAGCGTAGAGGCAGGGAAGGCCTACGAGCAGTACTTC
TRBV19	TRBD1	TRBJ1-2	-	CASSMWTGLGYTF	TGTGCCAGTAGTATGTGGACAGGGCTTGGCTACACCTTC
TRBV4-2	TRBD2	TRBJ2-7	-	CASSQNSGGAYEQYF	TGTGCCAGCAGCCAAAATAGCGGGGGGGCCTACGAGCAGTACTTC
TRBV29-1	-	TRBJ1-4	-	CSVEGNREEKLFF	TGCAGCGTTGAAGGTAACAGGGAGGAAAAACTGTTTTTT
TRBV3-1/TRBV3-2	TRBD1	TRBJ2-4	-	CASSQPSTGSKNIQYF	TGTGCCAGCAGCCAACCCTCGACAGGGTCAAAAAACATTCAGTACTTC
TRBV18	TRBD1	TRBJ1-2	-	CASSPPTGNYGYTF	TGTGCCAGCTCACCACCGACAGGGAACTATGGCTACACCTTC
TRBV28	TRBD1	TRBJ1-5	-	CASKVRQGAHQPQHF	TGTGCCAGCAAAGTGCGACAGGGGGCTCATCAGCCCCAGCATTTT
TRBV13	TRBD2	TRBJ2-3	few	CASSHPSGESTDTQYF	TGTGCCAGCAGCCATCCTAGCGGGGAAAGCACAGATACGCAGTATTTT
TRBV3-1/TRBV3-2	TRBD1	TRBJ1-6	few	CASSQGGTENSPLHF	TGTGCCAGCAGCCAGGGCGGGACAGAGAATTCACCCCTCCACTTT
TRBV28	-	TRBJ2-5	-	CASSRGSQETQYF	TGTGCCAGCAGCCGGGGTTCCCAAGAGACCCAGTACTTC
TRBV28	-	TRBJ1-1	-	CASRSFSKPGRNTEAFF	TGTGCCAGCAGATCATTCTCAAAACCGGGGAGGAACACTGAAGCTTTCTTT
TRBV5-1	-	TRBJ2-7	-	CASSPSPEPNTYEQYF	TGCGCCAGCAGCCCCAGCCCGGAGCCTAATACCTACGAGCAGTACTTC